Each of the 20 T cell receptor beta chains below was sequenced from the same sample in a study of T cells in localized non-small cell lung cancer. Profiled with immunoSEQ multiplex PCR; TCRdb holds only in-frame clones, not every one. The repertoire holds tens of thousands of clones, with roughly 80% as singletons. Sequenced material: PBMCs, taken before any cancer treatment. The receptors shown here come from a man aged 35 to 69 with stage II squamous cell lung carcinoma.

This clone was recorded only once. V usage is TRBV5-4 and J usage is TRBJ2-1; 9 nucleotides line up with TRBD2. Germline trimming cut 4 bases from V and 2 bases from J; bases unmatched to any gene: 10. The CDR3 is 17 amino acids. Germline V gene sequence: CDR1 SGHNT, CDR2 YYREEE (reference sequence). The CDR3 DNA follows: TGTGCCAGCAGCGAGGGAGGCCTAGCGGGGACCTACAATGAGCAGTTCTTC. This gives the protein CASSEGGLAGTYNEQFF. The complete variable domain, with remaining parts taken from reference TRBV5-4 and TRBJ2-1, reads ETGVTQSPTHLIKTRGQQVTLRCSSQSGHNTVSWYQQALGQGPQFIFQYYREEENGRGNFPPRFSGLQFPNYSSELNVNALELDDSALYLCASSEGGLAGTYNEQFFGPGTRLTVL.

This chain uses TRBV11-2 with TRBJ1-1, with a weak D call TRBD1 (5 bases). The CDR3 consists of 12 residues. V was clipped by 6 bases and J by 1 base, with 6 bases between them. Per the germline V gene, CDR1 is SGHAT and CDR2 is FQNNGV. This CDR3 is CASRTANTEAFF. The CDR3 DNA is TGTGCCAGCAGGACAGCGAACACTGAAGCTTTCTTT.

The V call is TRBV19, the J call TRBJ1-1; 9 bases line up with TRBD1. V gave up 5 bases and J gave up 5 bases; unmatched junction bases: 9. The CDR3 runs 15 residues. Per germline, CDR1 LNHDA and CDR2 SQIVND (reference sequence). CDR3 nucleotides: TGTGCCAGTAGTCCTTACAGGGGGCTTGTTACTGAAGCTTTCTTT. This translates into CASSPYRGLVTEAFF.

CDR3 region: CASSVDGSRTEAFF. The CDR3, as DNA: TGTGCCAGCAGCGTAGATGGGTCGCGCACTGAAGCTTTCTTT. The genes are TRBV9 and TRBJ1-1; D remains unclear. V lost 0 bases and J 4 bases, leaving 10 bases between the germline ends. This CDR3 is 14 amino acids long. The germline CDR1 and CDR2 sequences are SGDLS and YYNGEE.

The rearrangement uses TRBV7-9 and TRBJ2-2, with D perhaps TRBD2 (6 bases). The germline CDR1 and CDR2 sequences are SEHNR and FQNEAQ (reference sequence). The CDR3 spans 15 residues. Between the trimmed V and J ends, which lost 8 bases and 2 bases, there was a span of 15 bases. CDR3 protein: CASGSGLRNTGELFF. The CDR3 DNA sequence: TGTGCCAGCGGATCCGGACTAAGAAACACCGGGGAGCTGTTTTTT.

This clone was observed a few times. The chain has TRBV5-1 and TRBJ2-5, with D perhaps assigned TRBD1 or TRBD2 (6 bases each). The V end was cut by 4 bases, the J end by 5 bases, with 15 bases between. The CDR3 has 14 residues. The germline V gene encodes CDR1 SGHRS and CDR2 YFSETQ. CDR3 amino acids: CASSPRGRSETQYF. Here the CDR3 DNA reads TGCGCCAGCAGCCCGAGGGGGAGGTCGGAGACCCAGTACTTC.

The rearrangement uses TRBV4-3 and TRBJ1-2; 8 positions agree with TRBD1. The germline CDR1 and CDR2 sequences are LGHNA and YSLEER. Trimming at V came to 4 bases and at J to 6 bases, leaving 10 bases not matched to a gene. This CDR3 is 15 amino acids long. CDR3 region: CASSLYGQGRNGYTF. DNA for the CDR3: TGCGCCAGCAGCCTTTATGGACAGGGACGGAATGGCTACACCTTC.

V is TRBV9 and J is TRBJ1-4; 9 bases fit TRBD1. V was clipped by 2 bases and J by 7 bases; unmatched bases: 6. The CDR3 contains 15 residues. The V gene's germline CDR1 is SGDLS and CDR2 YYNGEE. In nucleotides, the CDR3 is TGTGCCAGCAGCGTTCATACAGGGGGCGGTGAAAAACTGTTTTTT. This translates into CASSVHTGGGEKLFF.

The V gene is TRBV11-3, the J gene TRBJ1-1; D is ambiguous. V was pared by 0 bases and J by 1 base, with 9 bases between. The CDR3 spans 15 residues. The V gene's germline CDR1 is SGHNT and CDR2 YENEEA. This CDR3 reads CASSLDSRSNTEAFF. Written as DNA, the CDR3 is TGTGCCAGCAGCTTAGATTCACGGTCGAACACTGAAGCTTTCTTT. The variable domain in full, completed from reference TRBV11-3 and TRBJ1-1, reads EAGVVQSPRYKIIEKKQPVAFWCNPISGHNTLYWYLQNLGQGPELLIRYENEEAVDDSQLPKDRFSAERLKGVDSTLKIQPAELGDSAVYLCASSLDSRSNTEAFFGQGTRLTVV.

The V gene is TRBV10-3, the J gene TRBJ1-5; D is undetermined. The CDR3 runs to 15 residues. Germline CDR1 is ENHRY and CDR2 is SYGVKD. Deletions cut 2 bases from V and 0 bases from J, with 8 bases between. The CDR3 DNA sequence: TGTGCCATCAGTGAGGCGGGTTATAGCAATCAGCCCCAGCATTTT. Protein: CAISEAGYSNQPQHF.

CDR3 nucleotides: TGTGCCAGCAGCTTCCAGACGAGCTCCTACGAGCAGTACTTC. Protein product: CASSFQTSSYEQYF. The genes are TRBV7-9 and TRBJ2-7, with D unresolved. Trimming pared 3 bases from V and 0 bases from J, leaving 9 bases between. Germline V lookup: CDR1 SEHNR, CDR2 FQNEAQ (reference sequence). The CDR3 extends over 14 amino acids.

The chain employs TRBV18 and TRBJ1-1; TRBD1 matches 8 bases. The J segment lost 6 bases and the V segment lost 6 bases, leaving 15 bases of the junction unmatched. Germline CDR1 reads KGHSH; CDR2 reads LQKENI. The CDR3 has 16 amino acids. The CDR3 sequence: CASSPGTGGLGPEAFF. Here the CDR3 DNA reads TGTGCCAGCTCCCCCGGAACAGGGGGTTTGGGGCCTGAAGCTTTCTTT.

The chain couples TRBV15 to TRBJ2-1; 11 bases map to TRBD2. CDR3 length equals 18 residues. Germline V CDR1 and CDR2: LNHNV, YYDKDF (reference sequence). V shed 2 bases and J 7 bases; nucleotides not matched to a gene: 13. The CDR3: CATSRTLLAGLAVNEQFF. The CDR3 DNA is TGTGCCACCAGCAGAACCCTACTCGCGGGACTAGCGGTTAATGAGCAGTTCTTC.

CDR3 nucleotides: TGTGCCAGCAGTCCGGACAGGAACTATGGCTACACCTTC. Translating gives CASSPDRNYGYTF. The V gene is TRBV6-5, the J gene TRBJ1-2, with 7 bases aligning to TRBD1. This CDR3 has 13 amino acids. With 5 bases clipped from V and 2 bases from J, the junction kept 2 bases outside the gene matches. The germline gives CDR1 MNHEY, CDR2 SVGAGI.

The chain couples TRBV7-6 to TRBJ2-3, with TRBD2 as a possible D gene (6 bases). The germline CDR1 and CDR2 sequences are SGHVS and FNYEAQ. The CDR3 has 17 residues. The V end lost 1 base, the J end lost 2 bases, and 16 bases lay between the germline ends. The CDR3 bases are TGTGCCAGCAGCTTAGAGCGGGTTGGCGCACCCACAGATACGCAGTATTTT. This encodes CASSLERVGAPTDTQYF. The whole variable domain, remainder taken from reference TRBV7-6 and TRBJ2-3, is GAGVSQSPRYKVTKRGQDVALRCDPISGHVSLYWYRQALGQGPEFLTYFNYEAQQDKSGLPNDRFSAERPEGSISTLTIQRTEQRDSAMYRCASSLERVGAPTDTQYFGPGTRLTVL.

The chain links TRBV6-1 to TRBJ2-7; 7 positions agree with TRBD1. Germline loops: CDR1 MNHNS, CDR2 SASEGT. The CDR3 is 13 residues long. V trimming: 10 bases; J trimming: 3 bases; junction bases outside the gene matches: 9. The CDR3 sequence: CATARAGGYEQYF. CDR3 nucleotides: TGTGCCACGGCGCGGGCAGGGGGCTACGAGCAGTACTTC.

The chain couples TRBV29-1 to TRBJ2-1; D gene uncertain. CDR1 SQVTM and CDR2 ANQGSEA come from the germline V gene. CDR3 length: 13 amino acids. V lost 1 base and J 8 bases, leaving 12 bases between the germline ends. The DNA of the CDR3 is TGCAGCGTTGAAGGGTCGGTATCGGATGAGCAGTTCTTC. It is translated as CSVEGSVSDEQFF.

This clone was counted a few times. This rearrangement joins TRBV14 to TRBJ1-2; 10 bases match TRBD1. The V gene's germline CDR1 is SGHDN and CDR2 FVKESK. V gave up 3 bases and J gave up 4 bases; unmatched junction bases: 5. The length of the CDR3 is 15 residues. The CDR3 region is CASSQGQGKLYGYTF. The CDR3, as DNA: TGTGCCAGCAGCCAGGGACAGGGGAAACTCTATGGCTACACCTTC.

This chain joins TRBV7-9 and TRBJ1-4; D call uncertain. V was cut by 5 bases and J by 0 bases, with 10 bases left in between. Germline V CDR1 and CDR2: SEHNR, FQNEAQ (reference sequence). The CDR3 contains 15 residues. CDR3 DNA: TGTGCCAGCAGCGAAGGGCCTGCAACTAATGAAAAACTGTTTTTT. This gives the protein CASSEGPATNEKLFF.

The chain couples TRBV27 to TRBJ2-4; 10 nucleotides match TRBD2. The length of the CDR3 is 15 residues. Per germline, CDR1 MNHEY and CDR2 SMNVEV (reference sequence). V trimming: 2 bases; J trimming: 5 bases; junction bases outside the gene matches: 3. The CDR3 region is CASSLGAGGQNIQYF. CDR3 sequence (DNA): TGTGCCAGCAGTTTAGGAGCGGGAGGGCAAAACATTCAGTACTTC.